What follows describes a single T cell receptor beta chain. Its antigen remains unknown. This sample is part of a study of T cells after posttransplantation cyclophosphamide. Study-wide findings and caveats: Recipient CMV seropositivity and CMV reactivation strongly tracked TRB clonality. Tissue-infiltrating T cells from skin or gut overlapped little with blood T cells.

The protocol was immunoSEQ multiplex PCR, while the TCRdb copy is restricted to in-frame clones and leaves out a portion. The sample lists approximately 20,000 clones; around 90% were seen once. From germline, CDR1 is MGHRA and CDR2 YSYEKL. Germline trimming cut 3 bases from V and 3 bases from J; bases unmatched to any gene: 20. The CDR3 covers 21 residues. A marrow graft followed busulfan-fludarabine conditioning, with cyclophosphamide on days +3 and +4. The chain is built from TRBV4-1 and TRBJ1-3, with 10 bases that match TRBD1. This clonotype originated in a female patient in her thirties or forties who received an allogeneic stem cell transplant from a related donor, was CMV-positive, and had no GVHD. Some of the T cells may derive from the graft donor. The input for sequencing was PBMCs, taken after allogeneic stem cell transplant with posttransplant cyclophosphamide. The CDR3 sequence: CASSHFLLRDRGVGSGNTIYF. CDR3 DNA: TGCGCCAGCAGCCATTTCCTCCTCCGGGACAGGGGAGTGGGGAGTGGAAACACCATATATTTT.